This TCR beta chain was recorded in a study of human T cells and chemical hapten exposure. Overall study results and limits: Counts of expanded TCRs at PT1 were positively correlated with patch test score.

This clonotype ranks as medium-sized. Its specificity is unknown. The time point denotes: patch test 1, 2 weeks after DPC sensitization. Specified treatment: therapeutic diphenylcyclopropenone sensitization with weekly scalp DPC. CDR3 length: 13 residues. The germline V and J ends were trimmed by 0 bases and 5 bases, with 7 bases remaining between them. Germline assignment: CDR1 LGHNA and CDR2 YNFKEQ. TCRdb passed the RACE reads through MiXCR, listing each CDR3 protein once. The sample lists some 350,000 distinct CDR3 sequences; 6% to 8.5% were seen once. The material was whole blood, obtained in connection with sensitization to the hapten diphenylcyclopropenone (DPC). The V gene is TRBV4-2, the J gene TRBJ1-1, with no clear D. The sequence was obtained from a woman aged 18 to 35 with alopecia areata. Some clones in this sample may be carry-over from other donors' samples. This chain's CDR3 is CASSQEGYTEAFF. CDR3 coding DNA: TGTGCCAGCAGCCAAGAGGGGTATACTGAAGCTTTCTTT.